The clone carrying this TCR beta chain occurred many times. Its antigen remains unidentified. The length of the CDR3 is 15 residues. Germline CDR1 is MDHEN and CDR2 is SYDVKM. Trimming stripped 4 bases from V and 4 bases from J, with 13 bases between. There were TCR beta CDR3 regions amplified from RNA transcripts. The TCR CDR3 first-round RT-PCR relied on the HTBI primer set. In TCRdb, the multiplex PCR reads were re-called with MiXCR into one record per CDR3 protein. The data show around 200,000 distinct CDR3 sequences, approximately 16% seen once. The sample is drawn from a study of T cells in Graves' hyperthyroidism and ophthalmopathy. Findings and caveats of the study: In the analysis, a 13 V-J model separated ophthalmopathy from stable hyperthyroidism.

The sample comprised blood. The rearrangement links TRBV28 to TRBJ2-2; D gene uncertain. This TCR was sampled from a man in his forties or fifties with Graves' hyperthyroidism. CDR3 in DNA: TGTGCCAGCAGTTCCCCATCCCGGAGCACCGGGGAGCTGTTTTTT. Protein product: CASSSPSRSTGELFF. The full variable domain, rest sourced from reference TRBV28 and TRBJ2-2, is DVKVTQSSRYLVKRTGEKVFLECVQDMDHENMFWYRQDPGLGLRLIYFSYDVKMKEKGDIPEGYSVSREKKERFSLILESASTNQTSMYLCASSSPSRSTGELFFGEGSRLTVL.